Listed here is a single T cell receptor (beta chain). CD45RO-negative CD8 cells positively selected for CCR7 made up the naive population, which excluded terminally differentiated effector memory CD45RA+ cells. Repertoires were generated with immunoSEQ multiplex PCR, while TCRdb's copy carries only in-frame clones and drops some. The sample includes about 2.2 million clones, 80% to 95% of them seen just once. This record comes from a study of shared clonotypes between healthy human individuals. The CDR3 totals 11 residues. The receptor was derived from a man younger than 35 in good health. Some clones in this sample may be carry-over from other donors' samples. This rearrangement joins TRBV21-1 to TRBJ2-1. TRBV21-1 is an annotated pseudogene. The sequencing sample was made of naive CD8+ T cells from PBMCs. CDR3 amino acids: CASTRGSREFF. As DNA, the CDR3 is TGTGCCAGCACTCGGGGCTCTCGGGAGTTCTTC.